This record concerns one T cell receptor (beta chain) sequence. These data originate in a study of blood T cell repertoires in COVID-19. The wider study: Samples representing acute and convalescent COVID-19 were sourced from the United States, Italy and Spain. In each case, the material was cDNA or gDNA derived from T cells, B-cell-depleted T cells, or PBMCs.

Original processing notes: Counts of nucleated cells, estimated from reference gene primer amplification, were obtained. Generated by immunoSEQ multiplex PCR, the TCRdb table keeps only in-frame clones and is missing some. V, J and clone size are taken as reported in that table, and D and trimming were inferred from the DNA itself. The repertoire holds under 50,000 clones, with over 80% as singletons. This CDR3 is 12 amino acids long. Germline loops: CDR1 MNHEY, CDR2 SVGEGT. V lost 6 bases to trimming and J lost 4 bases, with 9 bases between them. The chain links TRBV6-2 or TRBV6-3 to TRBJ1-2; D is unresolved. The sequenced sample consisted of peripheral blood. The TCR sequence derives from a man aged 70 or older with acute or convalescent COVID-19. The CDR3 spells CASSEGAYGYTF. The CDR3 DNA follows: TGTGCCAGCAGCGAGGGCGCCTATGGCTACACCTTC.